This entry lists 20 T cell receptor beta chains sequenced from one sample in a study of shared clonotypes between healthy human individuals. The repertoire was sequenced with immunoSEQ multiplex PCR; TCRdb's copy has only in-frame clones and lacks some. The data show 850,000 to 1,200,000 clones, approximately 76% seen once. Sample: memory CD4+ T cells sorted from blood. The subset denotes: CD45RA-negative fraction. The receptors shown here come from a man younger than 30 in good health.

This clone was seen a few times. The CDR3: CASSPDREGEAFF. The CDR3 DNA is TGTGCCAGCAGCCCGGACAGGGAGGGTGAAGCTTTCTTT. V is TRBV5-6 and J is TRBJ1-1; 8 nucleotides align to TRBD1. The CDR3 covers 13 residues. CDR1 is SGHDT and CDR2 is YYEEEE in the germline V gene. Germline trimming cut 4 bases from V and 7 bases from J; bases unmatched to any gene: 6.

The chain uses TRBV29-1 and TRBJ2-1; TRBD2 might be the D (5 bases). The germline V gene encodes CDR1 SQVTM and CDR2 ANQGSEA. The V end lost 4 bases, the J end lost 7 bases, and 11 bases lay between the germline ends. CDR3 size: 12 residues. The CDR3 region is CSVGSRGNEQFF. DNA of the CDR3: TGCAGCGTTGGATCTCGAGGGAATGAGCAGTTCTTC.

This chain connects TRBV6-5 to TRBJ2-5; D unresolved. The CDR3 contains 13 residues. Germline V gene data show CDR1 as MNHEY and CDR2 as SVGAGI. V was pared by 6 bases and J by 0 bases, with 8 bases between. For the CDR3, the DNA is TGTGCCAGCAGAAGACGGTACCAAGAGACCCAGTACTTC. Protein sequence: CASRRRYQETQYF.

The rearrangement joins TRBV2 to TRBJ2-7; TRBD1 aligns across 9 bases. Per germline, CDR1 SNHLY and CDR2 FYNNEI. V lost 6 bases, J lost 12 bases, and 15 bases stayed unmatched. This CDR3 contains 14 residues. The CDR3 nucleotides are TGTGCCAGCAGGATCCGGGACAGGGAGCCCGGGGGGTACTTC. Translated, it gives CASRIRDREPGGYF.

The V call is TRBV25-1, the J call TRBJ2-5; TRBD1 aligns across 9 bases. The CDR3 contains 14 residues. Germline CDR1 MGHDK, CDR2 SYGVNS. Trimming at V came to 6 bases and at J to 5 bases, leaving 7 bases not matched to a gene. CDR3: CASRQGAGAETQYF. Here the CDR3 DNA reads TGTGCCAGCAGACAGGGGGCGGGAGCGGAGACCCAGTACTTC.

This clone was counted a few times. The V gene is TRBV18, the J gene TRBJ1-5; 7 bases are shared with TRBD1. Germline V CDR1 and CDR2: KGHSH, LQKENI. The V and J ends lost 5 bases and 0 bases, in that order; junction bases with no gene match: 7. The CDR3 spans 16 residues. The CDR3 nucleotides read TGTGCCAGCTCAGCTACAGGGGATTTTAGCAATCAGCCCCAGCATTTT. This codes for CASSATGDFSNQPQHF.

The V call is TRBV6-6, the J call TRBJ2-7, with D hard to call. The CDR3 covers 12 residues. Trimming took off 5 bases at V and 1 base at J, with 6 bases between the two ends. Germline loops: CDR1 MNHNY, CDR2 SVGAGI (reference sequence). DNA of the CDR3: TGTGCCAGCAGTGTTAGTTCCTACGAGCAGTACTTC. It translates to CASSVSSYEQYF.

For the CDR3, the DNA is TGTGCCAGCAGCCAAGGCCGACTTCAGCCCCAGCATTTT. Encoded protein: CASSQGRLQPQHF. The rearrangement uses TRBV5-4 and TRBJ1-5; no clear D gene. Germline V gene lookup returns CDR1 SGHNT and CDR2 YYREEE (reference sequence). V shed 4 bases and J shed 6 bases, with 11 bases lying between them. The CDR3 is 13 residues long.

This chain uses TRBV7-9 with TRBJ2-1; D is perhaps TRBD2 (5 bases). Deletions cut 4 bases from V and 0 bases from J, with 10 bases between. This CDR3 comprises 15 residues. The germline V gene encodes CDR1 SEHNR and CDR2 FQNEAQ (reference sequence). CDR3 region: CASSSGGGSYNEQFF. In nucleotides, the CDR3 is TGTGCCAGCAGCTCTGGAGGCGGCTCCTACAATGAGCAGTTCTTC.

The rearrangement joins TRBV27 to TRBJ1-2; D gene unclear. V was cut by 3 bases and J by 4 bases, with 12 bases left in between. CDR3 size: 14 residues. Germline V gene sequence: CDR1 MNHEY, CDR2 SMNVEV (reference sequence). The CDR3 loop reads CASSLQYGVYGYTF. The CDR3 DNA is TGTGCCAGCAGTTTGCAATATGGCGTCTATGGCTACACCTTC.

The V call is TRBV30, the J call TRBJ1-4, with no clear D. The V and J ends lost 0 bases and 4 bases respectively, with 12 bases between them. Germline CDR1 GTSNPN, CDR2 SVGIG (reference sequence). This CDR3 is built from 15 residues. CDR3 nucleotides: TGTGCCTGGAGTGTACCCTCAGGACGTAATGAAAAACTGTTTTTT. Translation: CAWSVPSGRNEKLFF.

The rearrangement uses TRBV2 and TRBJ1-1, with no clear D. Germline CDR1 SNHLY, CDR2 FYNNEI. Trimming shortened V by 3 bases and J by 1 base, and 6 bases separated the two germline ends. This CDR3 contains 13 residues. The CDR3 nucleotides are TGTGCCAGCAGTGATTCAGCGAACACTGAAGCTTTCTTT. This sequence encodes CASSDSANTEAFF. Using reference TRBV2 and TRBJ1-1 for the parts outside the CDR3, the full variable domain is EPEVTQTPSHQVTQMGQEVILRCVPISNHLYFYWYRQILGQKVEFLVSFYNNEISEKSEIFDDQFSVERPDGSNFTLKIRSTKLEDSAMYFCASSDSANTEAFFGQGTRLTVV.

This clone appeared a single time. This chain joins TRBV28 and TRBJ2-1; D is tentatively TRBD1 or TRBD2 (5 bases each). The length of the CDR3 is 14 residues. The germline V and J ends were trimmed by 6 bases and 7 bases, with 16 bases remaining between them. Germline V gene sequence: CDR1 MDHEN, CDR2 SYDVKM. Here the CDR3 DNA reads TGTGCCAGCAGAACTATAGGGACGAGAAATGAGCAGTTCTTC. Encoded protein: CASRTIGTRNEQFF.

This chain uses TRBV28 with TRBJ1-3; weak D call: TRBD1 (5 bases). Germline V gene sequence: CDR1 MDHEN, CDR2 SYDVKM. The CDR3 covers 15 residues. Trimming stripped 7 bases from V and 3 bases from J, with 16 bases between. DNA of the CDR3: TGTGCCAGCACCACCGGGACCCTGCGTGGAAACACCATATATTTT. It is translated as CASTTGTLRGNTIYF.

This clone was seen a handful of times. Other DNA sequences of this sample code for an identical CDR3. This chain links TRBV29-1 with TRBJ1-2, with 8 bases that match TRBD1. The CDR3 has 14 residues. The V and J ends lost 3 bases and 1 base, in that order; junction bases with no gene match: 4. CDR1 is SQVTM and CDR2 is ANQGSEA in the germline V gene. CDR3 sequence reads: CSVEGRGLNYGYTF. As DNA, the CDR3 is TGCAGCGTTGAGGGCAGGGGGCTTAACTATGGCTACACCTTC. Using reference TRBV29-1 and TRBJ1-2 for the parts outside the CDR3, the full variable domain is SAVISQKPSRDICQRGTSLTIQCQVDSQVTMMFWYRQQPGQSLTLIATANQGSEATYESGFVIDKFPISRPNLTFSTLTVSNMSPEDSSIYLCSVEGRGLNYGYTFGSGTRLTVV.

The chain is built from TRBV15 and TRBJ2-5; TRBD2 matches at 9 bases. The CDR3 has 15 residues. Germline-derived CDR1 and CDR2 are LNHNV and YYDKDF (reference sequence). J was trimmed by 4 bases and V by 1 base; bases with no gene match: 4. CDR3 protein: CATSRVAGGGETQYF. In DNA, the CDR3 is TGTGCCACCAGCAGAGTGGCGGGGGGGGGAGAGACCCAGTACTTC.

This chain uses TRBV7-2 with TRBJ1-1; unclear D gene. The germline V and J ends were trimmed by 5 bases and 4 bases, with 17 bases remaining between them. Germline V gene lookup returns CDR1 SGHTA and CDR2 FQGNSA. The CDR3 spans 15 residues. The CDR3 region has the DNA TGTGCCAGCAGCATGAATAGGTGGGTGGGCACTGAAGCTTTCTTT. Its translation: CASSMNRWVGTEAFF.

A few counts support this clone. The chain employs TRBV7-9 and TRBJ1-2; unclear D gene. Per the germline V gene, CDR1 is SEHNR and CDR2 is FQNEAQ (reference sequence). The CDR3 spans 14 residues. V was trimmed by 1 base and J by 2 bases, leaving 8 bases between them. In DNA form, the CDR3 reads TGTGCCAGCAGCTTAGTCTCCGTCAACTATGGCTACACCTTC. Its translation: CASSLVSVNYGYTF.

This chain joins TRBV6-1 and TRBJ1-4, with a possible D match to TRBD1 (6 bases). There are 14 residues in the CDR3. CDR1 MNHNS and CDR2 SASEGT come from the germline V gene. Trimming removed 6 bases at V and 8 bases at J, with 16 bases between. CDR3 amino acids: CASRMTGAGEKLFF. DNA for the CDR3: TGTGCCAGCAGGATGACGGGGGCTGGAGAAAAACTGTTTTTT.

The chain combines TRBV28 with TRBJ1-1, with a possible D match to TRBD1 (6 bases). V was cut by 3 bases and J by 10 bases, with 24 bases left in between. The germline V gene encodes CDR1 MDHEN and CDR2 SYDVKM. The CDR3 extends over 16 amino acids. CDR3 region: CASSLVPPAQGWRAFF. The CDR3, as DNA: TGTGCCAGCAGTTTGGTACCCCCCGCGCAGGGGTGGCGAGCTTTCTTT. Combining the CDR3 with reference TRBV28 and TRBJ1-1 gives the whole variable domain DVKVTQSSRYLVKRTGEKVFLECVQDMDHENMFWYRQDPGLGLRLIYFSYDVKMKEKGDIPEGYSVSREKKERFSLILESASTNQTSMYLCASSLVPPAQGWRAFFGQGTRLTVV.